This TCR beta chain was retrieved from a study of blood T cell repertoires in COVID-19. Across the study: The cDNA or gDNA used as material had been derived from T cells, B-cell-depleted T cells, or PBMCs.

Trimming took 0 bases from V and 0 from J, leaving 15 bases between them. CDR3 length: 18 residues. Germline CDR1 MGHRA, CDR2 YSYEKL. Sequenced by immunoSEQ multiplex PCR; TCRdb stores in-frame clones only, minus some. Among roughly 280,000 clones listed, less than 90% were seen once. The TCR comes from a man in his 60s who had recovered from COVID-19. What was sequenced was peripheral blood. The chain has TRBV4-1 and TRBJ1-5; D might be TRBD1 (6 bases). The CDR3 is CASSQDPDRRYSNQPQHF. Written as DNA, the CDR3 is TGCGCCAGCAGCCAAGATCCCGACAGGAGATATAGCAATCAGCCCCAGCATTTT.